This section outlines one TCR beta chain sequence together with its context. Its antigen remains unknown. Trimming took 3 bases from V and 4 from J, leaving 12 bases between them. This CDR3 has 15 residues. The V gene's germline CDR1 is SGHAT and CDR2 FQNNGV. This sample was taken from a study of cytomegalovirus exposure and HLA in healthy donors. Notes on the study in general: As a later analysis showed, a missense DCLRE1C variant was linked to trimming of TCR beta V- and J-genes.

A multiplex PCR was run with 60 Vbeta primers and 13 Jbeta primers. The protocol was immunoSEQ multiplex PCR, while the TCRdb copy is restricted to in-frame clones and leaves out a portion. This repertoire shows about 100,000 clones, about 59% found once; its top ten account for around 4%. The genes are TRBV11-2 and TRBJ2-2; D may be TRBD1 (5 bases). This TCR came from a man in his thirties or forties in good health and CMV-seropositive. Sequencing input: PBMCs. The CDR3 sequence is CASSFRVDSTGELFF. In DNA, the CDR3 is TGTGCCAGCAGCTTTCGGGTCGACAGCACCGGGGAGCTGTTTTTT.